These 20 T cell receptor beta chains came from one sample sequenced in a study of cytotoxic CD8 clonotypes in ibrutinib-treated CLL. TCRdb's table, derived via immunoSEQ multiplex PCR, lists solely in-frame clones and lacks some. Of some 310,000 clones detected, 80% appear once; the ten largest clones hold 6.5% to 8.5%. This material consisted of PBMCs, taken before ibrutinib treatment. The receptors derive from a human donor with chronic lymphocytic leukemia.

The CDR3 loop is CASSLGTSAFNEQFF. The CDR3 DNA reads TGTGCCAGCAGCTTAGGAACTAGCGCATTCAATGAGCAGTTCTTC. V usage is TRBV7-9 and J usage is TRBJ2-1; 7 positions match TRBD2. There are 15 residues in the CDR3. The ends lost 1 base at V and 6 bases at J; junction bases unmatched: 6. Germline CDR1 SEHNR, CDR2 FQNEAQ (reference sequence).

The V call is TRBV5-6, the J call TRBJ2-7; no reliable D call. Trimming took off 1 base at V and 4 bases at J, with 6 bases between the two ends. CDR3 size: 12 residues. Germline V CDR1 and CDR2: SGHDT, YYEEEE. In nucleotides, the CDR3 is TGTGCCAGCAGCTTGTTAGCTTACGAGCAGTACTTC. This encodes CASSLLAYEQYF.

The chain combines TRBV10-3 with TRBJ1-1; D unclear. This CDR3 contains 14 residues. Germline V lookup: CDR1 ENHRY, CDR2 SYGVKD. Trimming took 3 bases from V and 1 from J, leaving 9 bases between them. The CDR3 bases are TGTGCCATCAGTGACCAGTTAAGGAACACTGAAGCTTTCTTT. Translation gives CAISDQLRNTEAFF.

The rearrangement joins TRBV6-5 to TRBJ1-1, with no clear D. CDR1 is MNHEY, CDR2 SVGAGI, per germline. This CDR3 spans 13 amino acids. Deletions cut 2 bases from V and 2 bases from J, with 6 bases between. CDR3 protein: CASSYQPNTEAFF. The CDR3 DNA reads as TGTGCCAGCAGTTACCAACCAAACACTGAAGCTTTCTTT.

This sequence joins TRBV7-6 and TRBJ2-7; D is possibly TRBD1 or TRBD2 (6 bases each). Per the germline V gene, CDR1 is SGHVS and CDR2 is FNYEAQ. The CDR3 covers 15 residues. V lost 0 bases and J lost 2, with 11 bases in between. CDR3 in amino acids: CASSLAGAGPYEQYF. The CDR3 DNA reads as TGTGCCAGCAGCTTAGCGGGGGCGGGACCCTACGAGCAGTACTTC.

The rearrangement links TRBV11-2 to TRBJ1-1; D uncertain. V gave up 5 bases and J gave up 4 bases, with 14 bases separating them. The CDR3 is made up of 14 amino acids. CDR1 is SGHAT and CDR2 is FQNNGV in the germline V gene. The CDR3 protein is CASSAPQRGTEAFF. The CDR3 bases are TGTGCCAGCAGCGCCCCCCAGAGAGGCACTGAAGCTTTCTTT.

The chain uses TRBV7-9 and TRBJ2-6; D remains unclear. Germline CDR1 and CDR2: SEHNR and FQNEAQ (reference sequence). This CDR3 spans 17 amino acids. Trimming took off 2 bases at V and 0 bases at J, with 11 bases between the two ends. CDR3 residues: CASSLKPPNSGANVLTF. The CDR3 DNA reads as TGTGCCAGCAGCTTAAAGCCTCCAAACTCTGGGGCCAACGTCCTGACTTTC.

This chain joins TRBV11-3 and TRBJ2-2, with TRBD2 as a possible D gene (5 bases). V lost 0 bases, J lost 6 bases, and 11 bases lay in between. The CDR3 contains 15 residues. Germline values: CDR1 SGHNT, CDR2 YENEEA. In DNA, the CDR3 is TGTGCCAGCAGCTTAGAAGAGCGGAGGTCCGGGGAGCTGTTTTTT. It encodes CASSLEERRSGELFF.

J is TRBJ2-5 and V is TRBV7-2; 9 nucleotides align to TRBD2. CDR1 SGHTA and CDR2 FQGNSA come from the germline V gene. The CDR3 has 16 residues. V was clipped by 5 bases and J by 5 bases; unmatched bases: 12. DNA of the CDR3: TGTGCCAGCAGCCCTAGGGCGGTAGGACTAGCGGAGACCCAGTACTTC. This encodes CASSPRAVGLAETQYF. Based on the CDR3 plus reference TRBV7-2 and TRBJ2-5, the full variable domain is GAGVSQSPSNKVTEKGKDVELRCDPISGHTALYWYRQSLGQGLEFLIYFQGNSAPDKSGLPSDRFSAERTGGSVSTLTIQRTQQEDSAVYLCASSPRAVGLAETQYFGPGTRLLVL.

The gene calls are TRBV6-6 and TRBJ2-7; D remains ambiguous. The CDR3 sequence is 11 residues long. Looked up from germline, CDR1 is MNHNY and CDR2 is SVGAGI (reference sequence). The V end was cut by 8 bases, the J end by 5 bases, with 10 bases between. DNA of the CDR3: TGTGCCAGCTTTGGCGGAAACGAGCAGTACTTC. Protein sequence: CASFGGNEQYF.

The chain uses TRBV2 and TRBJ2-1; 10 positions agree with TRBD2. This CDR3 contains 13 residues. The V segment lost 7 bases and the J segment 6 bases; nucleotides outside the gene matches: 3. Germline CDR1 is SNHLY and CDR2 is FYNNEI. The CDR3 nucleotides are TGTGCCAGCATGTCTAGCGGGAGCAATGAGCAGTTCTTC. The encoded protein is CASMSSGSNEQFF.

The V gene is TRBV25-1, the J gene TRBJ1-2; 7 bases align to TRBD1. This CDR3 comprises 15 residues. The V and J ends lost 4 bases and 1 base, in that order; junction bases with no gene match: 6. Germline-derived CDR1 and CDR2 are MGHDK and SYGVNS. The CDR3 sequence: CASSGITGDNYGYTF. CDR3 nucleotides: TGTGCCAGCAGTGGAATAACAGGGGATAACTATGGCTACACCTTC.

V is TRBV19 and J is TRBJ2-7; 7 positions match TRBD1. Per germline, CDR1 LNHDA and CDR2 SQIVND (reference sequence). Trimming at V came to 5 bases and at J to 6 bases, leaving 4 bases not matched to a gene. There are 12 residues in the CDR3. CDR3 sequence reads: CASSPTGVEQYF. The CDR3 DNA is TGTGCCAGTAGTCCCACAGGGGTCGAGCAGTACTTC.

This clone was found once. The V gene is TRBV18, the J gene TRBJ2-7; D gene unclear. From germline, CDR1 is KGHSH and CDR2 LQKENI. V was shortened by 8 bases and J by 0 bases, with 11 bases between the two germline ends. The CDR3 is 13 amino acids. For the CDR3, the DNA is TGTGCCAGCACCTCTGACATCTCCTACGAGCAGTACTTC. Translation gives CASTSDISYEQYF.

The rearrangement uses TRBV4-3 and TRBJ2-7; maybe TRBD1 (6 bases). Germline V gene sequence: CDR1 LGHNA, CDR2 YSLEER. Trimming shortened V by 0 bases and J by 4 bases, and 13 bases separated the two germline ends. CDR3 length equals 15 residues. Here the CDR3 DNA reads TGCGCCAGCAGCCAAGATAGTGAGGACAGTTACGAGCAGTACTTC. It is translated as CASSQDSEDSYEQYF.

This clone showed up just a few times. V gene TRBV6-5 combines with J gene TRBJ2-5; 14 bases align to TRBD2. CDR3 length equals 14 residues. J lost 4 bases, V lost 6 bases, and 1 base had no gene match. CDR1 is MNHEY and CDR2 is SVGAGI in the germline V gene. DNA for the CDR3: TGTGCCAGCAGGGGGACTAGCGGGGGAGAGACCCAGTACTTC. This gives the protein CASRGTSGGETQYF.

The rearrangement uses TRBV7-2 and TRBJ2-7; 7 bases are a match to TRBD2. Germline assignment: CDR1 SGHTA and CDR2 FQGNSA. This CDR3 spans 12 amino acids. The ends lost 8 bases at V and 4 bases at J; junction bases unmatched: 5. The DNA for the CDR3 is TGTGCCAGCGGGCGGGAGCGATACGAGCAGTACTTC. Its translation is CASGRERYEQYF. The variable domain in full, with the rest retrieved from reference TRBV7-2 and TRBJ2-7, is GAGVSQSPSNKVTEKGKDVELRCDPISGHTALYWYRQSLGQGLEFLIYFQGNSAPDKSGLPSDRFSAERTGGSVSTLTIQRTQQEDSAVYLCASGRERYEQYFGPGTRLTVT.

J is TRBJ2-3 and V is TRBV4-2; D is perhaps TRBD2 (6 bases). V was cut by 0 bases and J by 5 bases, with 18 bases left in between. CDR3 length equals 17 residues. CDR1 LGHNA and CDR2 YNFKEQ come from the germline V gene. The CDR3 is CASSQDASGGGVDTQYF. DNA of the CDR3: TGTGCCAGCAGCCAAGATGCCAGTGGGGGAGGAGTAGATACGCAGTATTTT.

The V call is TRBV11-2, the J call TRBJ2-2; TRBD1 matches at 7 bases. The V and J ends lost 5 bases and 1 base, in that order; junction bases with no gene match: 7. The CDR3 totals 16 residues. From germline, CDR1 is SGHAT and CDR2 FQNNGV. CDR3 sequence: CASSLRGQLNTGELFF. DNA for the CDR3: TGTGCCAGCAGCCTACGGGGACAGTTGAACACCGGGGAGCTGTTTTTT.

V and J are TRBV27 and TRBJ2-7, with 7 bases that match TRBD2. Per the germline V gene, CDR1 is MNHEY and CDR2 is SMNVEV (reference sequence). This CDR3 is 14 amino acids long. V shed 4 bases, J shed 0 bases, and the junction held 3 bases outside the gene matches. The CDR3 DNA sequence: TGTGCCAGCAGTTCACTAGCGAACTCCTACGAGCAGTACTTC. It is translated as CASSSLANSYEQYF.